This TCR beta chain was captured by sequencing in a study of OX40 agonist ivuxolimab in advanced cancers. Regarding the study in general: Ivuxolimab, which targeted the costimulatory receptor OX40 (CD134), was an agonistic, fully human IgG2 monoclonal antibody. Intravenous ivuxolimab was administered to patients every 2 weeks at six dose levels: 0.01, 0.1, 0.3, 1.5, 3 and 10 mg/kg. Of the roughly 50 dose-escalation patients, hepatocellular carcinoma was present in roughly 19, melanoma in some 15, renal cell carcinoma in 9 and head and neck cancer in 9. In the dose-escalation cohort, around 80% of patients were male, and the mean age was approximately 60 years with a range of roughly 20 to 85. Patients were allowed to have had prior anti-PD-1, anti-PD-L1 or anti-CTLA-4 therapy, and approximately 40% of the dose-escalation patients had previously received checkpoint inhibitors. Three dose-escalation patients achieved partial responses, one with hepatocellular carcinoma and two with cutaneous melanoma. Peripheral TCRbeta sequencing aimed to test whether ivuxolimab altered TCR sequence diversity and caused clonal T-cell expansion. The paper describes the monotherapy dose-escalation part (N = 52 patients) of the phase I trial of ivuxolimab.

Patients with autoimmune disease history or receiving systemic immunosuppression were excluded from the trial. In every dose cohort, peripheral blood was drawn for TCR sequencing at baseline, cycle 4 day 1, and cycle 7 day 1. Samples came from an open-label, multicenter, first-in-human phase I dose-escalation trial of ivuxolimab. Adults with locally advanced or metastatic melanoma, renal cell carcinoma, hepatocellular carcinoma or head and neck squamous cell carcinoma were enrolled in the trial. Before TCR sequencing, CD4+ and CD8+ T cells were separately sorted from peripheral blood. General conclusions and limits of the study: Low levels of normalized T-cell clonal expansion were also seen in some nonresponding patients. At doses of 0.1 to 3.0 mg/kg, clonal expansion of both CD4+ and CD8+ T cells in blood was seen between baseline and week 6. On average, CD8+ T cells showed more expanded clones than CD4+ T cells after ivuxolimab. In partial responders in the 0.1-3.0 mg/kg groups, normalized peripheral clonal expansion was found to be among the lowest, especially among CD8+ T cells. The antigen specificity of the peripheral T cells that underwent clonal expansion was not determined.

To sequence the TCRbeta CDR3 region, genomic DNA was isolated from the sorted cells. The immunoSEQ Assay was used to sequence the TCRbeta CDR3 regions. Drawn from immuneACCESS, this table holds only the in-frame rearrangements with V and J called that TCRdb kept. Clones are partly lost; checked studies trace under half to an unresolved V gene and leave the rest unexplained. The sample has about 61,000 clones on record, approximately 77% of them singletons. The top ten constitute approximately 0.56% of the sample. The V end loses 5 bases and the J end loses 3 bases, and a stretch of 5 bases separates them. The CDR3 runs 11 amino acids, cysteine and phenylalanine included. Just the 33-base CDR3 DNA is kept, in frame starting at base 1. The germline V gene encodes CDR1 MNHEY and CDR2 SVGAGI. As concerns this clone: No cognate antigen has been identified for it. Base qualities are not recorded, but no much larger clone differs from it by a single base.

The sample was CD4+ or CD8+ T cells sorted from blood, taken in a trial of the OX40 agonist ivuxolimab. The sequence was obtained from an adult with an advanced solid tumor such as melanoma, head and neck, liver or kidney cancer. This receptor chain uses TRBV6-5 and TRBJ2-7; no D gene call is confident. The CDR3 protein: CASSPSYEQYF. The DNA sequence is as follows: TGTGCCAGCAGTCCTAGCTACGAGCAGTACTTC.